The 6 T cell receptor beta chains given below trace back to one sample, sequenced in a study of PD-1 blockade in classical Hodgkin lymphoma. Indicated time point: cycle 4 day 1 (C4D1), after six to seven weeks of nivolumab. Every patient was affected by relapse after autologous stem cell transplantation, while exposure to brentuximab vedotin was not uniform. TCRdb's copy holds only in-frame clones and misses some; the assay was immunoSEQ multiplex PCR. The sample contains approximately 93,000 clones, about three quarters of which appear only once. The sample here was peripheral blood mononuclear cells (PBMCs), taken before the fourth cycle of nivolumab. The receptors here all came from a human donor with classical Hodgkin lymphoma.

The chain joins TRBV5-1 to TRBJ1-3; 7 nucleotides align to TRBD1. This CDR3 is 16 amino acids long. With 2 bases clipped from V and 1 base from J, the junction kept 6 bases outside the gene matches. Germline loops: CDR1 SGHRS, CDR2 YFSETQ. As DNA, the CDR3 is TGCGCCAGCAGCTTTACTGGACAGGCGTCTGGAAACACCATATATTTT. Amino acids: CASSFTGQASGNTIYF.

This chain uses TRBV7-2 with TRBJ2-1; 14 bases agree with TRBD2. CDR3 length: 18 amino acids. CDR1 and CDR2 from the germline V gene are SGHTA and FQGNSA. Trimming at V came to 5 bases and at J to 0 bases, leaving 6 bases not matched to a gene. The CDR3 DNA reads as TGTGCCAGCAGCAAACGGGGACTAGCGGGGGTCTCCTACAATGAGCAGTTCTTC. Protein product: CASSKRGLAGVSYNEQFF.

The chain uses TRBV5-6 and TRBJ1-2; 8 positions match TRBD1. J lost 2 bases, V lost 4 bases, and 4 bases had no gene match. The CDR3 covers 14 residues. Germline CDR1 SGHDT, CDR2 YYEEEE. CDR3 nucleotide sequence: TGTGCCAGCAGCCCTGGACAGGGAAACTATGGCTACACCTTC. This encodes CASSPGQGNYGYTF.

A note on this clone: Other DNA sequences of this sample code for an identical CDR3. The chain couples TRBV11-3 to TRBJ2-5, with 8 bases fitting TRBD1. Germline CDR1 reads SGHNT; CDR2 reads YENEEA. This CDR3 has 15 amino acids. J gave up 5 bases and V 5 bases, and 10 bases lay outside the gene matches. CDR3 nucleotides: TGTGCCAGCAGCCTCGGACAGGGTGGGGGGGAGACCCAGTACTTC. Translating it yields CASSLGQGGGETQYF.

This rearrangement joins TRBV9 to TRBJ1-5; D gene unclear. This CDR3 has 14 residues. Trimming took 0 bases from V and 3 from J, leaving 7 bases between them. In germline, CDR1 is SGDLS, CDR2 YYNGEE. The CDR3 sequence is CASSVGQVNQPQHF. DNA for the CDR3: TGTGCCAGCAGCGTAGGGCAGGTCAATCAGCCCCAGCATTTT.

The V and J genes are TRBV9 and TRBJ1-2; 7 bases match TRBD1. The germline V gene encodes CDR1 SGDLS and CDR2 YYNGEE. This CDR3 has 15 amino acids. The V gene end was trimmed by 4 bases and the J gene end by 7 bases; junction bases not matched to a gene: 13. The CDR3 region is CASSSGGTGEGGYTF. In DNA, the CDR3 is TGTGCCAGCAGCTCAGGGGGAACAGGGGAGGGTGGCTACACCTTC. Together with reference TRBV9 and TRBJ1-2, the CDR3 gives the full variable domain: DSGVTQTPKHLITATGQRVTLRCSPRSGDLSVYWYQQSLDQGLQFLIQYYNGEERAKGNILERFSAQQFPDLHSELNLSSLELGDSALYFCASSSGGTGEGGYTFGSGTRLTVV.